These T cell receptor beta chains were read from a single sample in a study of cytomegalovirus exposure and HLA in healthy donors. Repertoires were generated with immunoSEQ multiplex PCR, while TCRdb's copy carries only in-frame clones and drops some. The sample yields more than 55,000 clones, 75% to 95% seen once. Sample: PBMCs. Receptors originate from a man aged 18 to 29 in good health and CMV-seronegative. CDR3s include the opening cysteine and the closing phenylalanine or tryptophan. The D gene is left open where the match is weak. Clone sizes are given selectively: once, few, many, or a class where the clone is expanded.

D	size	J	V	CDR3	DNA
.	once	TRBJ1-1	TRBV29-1	CSVAGAEAFF	TGCAGCGTTGCAGGGGCGGAAGCTTTCTTT
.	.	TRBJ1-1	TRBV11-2	CASSLFGVLNTEAFF	TGTGCCAGCAGCTTATTCGGGGTTTTGAACACTGAAGCTTTCTTT
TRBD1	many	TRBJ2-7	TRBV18	CASSPPGTGAVYEQYF	TGTGCCAGCTCACCACCGGGGACAGGGGCCGTCTACGAGCAGTACTTC
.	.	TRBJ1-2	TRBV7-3	CASSQDSTGRGYTF	TGTGCCAGCAGCCAAGATTCGACGGGGAGAGGCTACACCTTC
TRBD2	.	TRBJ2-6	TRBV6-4	CASSESSGTGANVLTF	TGTGCCAGCAGTGAATCTAGCGGGACAGGGGCCAACGTCCTGACTTTC
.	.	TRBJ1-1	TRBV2	CASSIGENTEAFF	TGTGCCAGCAGTATAGGGGAGAACACTGAAGCTTTCTTT
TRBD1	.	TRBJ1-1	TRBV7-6	CASSPRRDRGGWTEAFF	TGTGCCAGCAGCCCACGCCGGGACAGGGGAGGGTGGACTGAAGCTTTCTTT
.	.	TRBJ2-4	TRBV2	CAGLWAQGTQNIQYF	TGTGCCGGTCTTTGGGCACAGGGAACCCAAAACATTCAGTACTTC
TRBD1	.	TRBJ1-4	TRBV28	CASNERKTGTVATNEKLFF	TGTGCCAGCAACGAACGAAAAACCGGGACAGTTGCAACTAATGAAAAACTGTTTTTT
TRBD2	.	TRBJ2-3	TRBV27	CASSLSQVAMGLAAGLDTQYF	TGTGCCAGCAGTTTATCTCAGGTCGCTATGGGACTAGCGGCCGGTTTAGATACGCAGTATTTT
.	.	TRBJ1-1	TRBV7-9	CATIPPGVGNTEAFF	TGTGCCACCATCCCCCCCGGGGTAGGGAACACTGAAGCTTTCTTT
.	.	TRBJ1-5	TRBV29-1	CSVTEADSNQPQHF	TGCAGCGTAACCGAGGCAGACTCAAATCAGCCCCAGCATTTT
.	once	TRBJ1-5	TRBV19	CASSEEYSNQPQHF	TGTGCCAGTAGTGAGGAATATAGCAATCAGCCCCAGCATTTT
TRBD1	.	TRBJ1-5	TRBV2	CASSSLQGFEPQHF	TGTGCCAGCAGCTCGTTACAGGGGTTTGAGCCCCAGCATTTT
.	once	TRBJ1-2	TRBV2	CASSLNNYGYTF	TGTGCCAGCAGCCTAAACAACTATGGCTACACCTTC
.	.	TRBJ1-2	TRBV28	CATSSLYGYTF	TGTGCCACCAGCTCACTCTATGGCTACACCTTC
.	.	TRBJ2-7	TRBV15	CATSGGTFQEQYF	TGTGCCACCAGCGGAGGGACTTTCCAAGAGCAGTACTTC
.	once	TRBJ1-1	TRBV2	CASRGLFTNTEAFF	TGTGCCAGCAGGGGGCTCTTCACGAACACTGAAGCTTTCTTT
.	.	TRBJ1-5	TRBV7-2	CASSFHSNQPQHF	TGTGCCAGCAGCTTCCATAGCAATCAGCCCCAGCATTTT
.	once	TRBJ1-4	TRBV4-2	CASSQERNRVLSNEKLFF	TGTGCCAGCAGCCAAGAAAGGAACAGGGTATTATCTAATGAAAAACTGTTTTTT
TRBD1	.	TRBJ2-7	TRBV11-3	CASSSSSPSTGMGEQYF	TGTGCCAGCAGCTCGAGCTCCCCTTCGACAGGGATGGGCGAGCAGTACTTC
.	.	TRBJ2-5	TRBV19	CASSMSQETQYF	TGTGCCAGTAGTATGTCGCAAGAGACCCAGTACTTC
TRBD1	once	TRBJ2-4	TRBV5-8	CASSIRGREDIQYF	TGTGCCAGCAGCATCAGGGGGCGAGAGGACATTCAGTACTTC
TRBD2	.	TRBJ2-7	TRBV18	CASSPRHTSDEQYF	TGTGCCAGCTCACCCCGACACACTAGCGACGAGCAGTACTTC
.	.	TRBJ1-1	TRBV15	CATSERARRDTEAFF	TGTGCCACCAGCGAACGGGCCCGGAGGGACACTGAAGCTTTCTTT
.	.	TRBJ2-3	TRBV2	CASRRVADTQYF	TGTGCCAGCAGGAGGGTTGCAGATACGCAGTATTTT
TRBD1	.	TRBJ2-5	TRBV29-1	CSVYGQGVLETQYF	TGCAGCGTCTACGGACAGGGGGTTTTGGAGACCCAGTACTTC